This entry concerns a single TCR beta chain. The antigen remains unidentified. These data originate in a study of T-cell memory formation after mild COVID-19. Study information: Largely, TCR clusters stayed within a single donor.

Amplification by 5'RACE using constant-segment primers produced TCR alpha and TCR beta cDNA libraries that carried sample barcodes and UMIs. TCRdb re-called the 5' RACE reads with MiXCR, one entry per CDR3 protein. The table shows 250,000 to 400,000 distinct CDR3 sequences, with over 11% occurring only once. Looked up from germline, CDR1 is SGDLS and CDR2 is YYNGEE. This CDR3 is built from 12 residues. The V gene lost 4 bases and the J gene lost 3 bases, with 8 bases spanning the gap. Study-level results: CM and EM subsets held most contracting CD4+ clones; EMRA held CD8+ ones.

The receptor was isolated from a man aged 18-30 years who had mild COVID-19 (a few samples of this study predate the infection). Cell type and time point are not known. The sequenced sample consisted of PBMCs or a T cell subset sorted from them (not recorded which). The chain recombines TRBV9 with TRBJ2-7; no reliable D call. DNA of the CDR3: TGTGCCAGCAGCCCAAGCTTCTACGAGCAGTACTTC. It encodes CASSPSFYEQYF.